Described below is a single TCR beta chain sequence and its context. The clone's antigen remains unknown. No quality values exist for individual bases; no much larger clone is one base distant. V is clipped by 0 bases and J by 0 bases, and the sequence between their germline boundaries is 8 bases long. For CDR1 and CDR2, the germline V gene lists SGDLS and YYNGEE. The CDR3 measures 15 amino acids from cysteine to phenylalanine. Kept here is only the CDR3 DNA, which spans 45 bases and is read in frame from base 1. Genomic DNA underwent TCRB CDR3 sequencing using the immunoSEQ assay. The published analysis was carried out like this. Only a few patient CD8+ clones larger than 1% matched published virus-specific TCRB sequences when compared against them. The analyses included only productive TCRB rearrangements. Defining a clone by its unique TCRB CDR3 sequence, the study calculated clonality as a productive clonality index derived from Shannon entropy. Repertoire overlap for a pair of samples was computed from each clone's template counts relative to total templates per sample. V-gene usage measured by flow cytometry correlated with TCRB sequencing V-gene usage, with a Spearman r of approximately 0.66. Imported from immuneACCESS, the table was reduced by TCRdb to in-frame sequences with V and J called. These copies leave out some clones; in studies compared against another copy, an unresolved V gene accounts for under half, and the cause of the remainder is not known. V, J and clone size are those of that table, while D and trimming were read from the DNA. Within this sample are roughly 4,500 clones, with 80% to 90% of them counted one time only. Under 30% of the sample goes to the ten largest clones.

This sample is part of a study of somatic mutations in cytotoxic T cells in rheumatoid arthritis (dated by TCRdb to 2017 to 2019). For the wider study: Before any treatment started and right after they were diagnosed, patients gave peripheral blood samples (more than 27 ml EDTA). A FACSAria II or Sony SH800 was used to flow-sort some V beta antibody-stained T-cell populations at nearly 100% purity, and TCRB sequencing was also done on sorted V beta1+ cells. In newly diagnosed rheumatoid arthritis without treatment, the study examined if expanded CD8+ T-cell clones harbor somatic mutations, relying on TCRB deep sequencing to characterize clonality. TCRB deep sequencing was performed for more than 50 rheumatoid arthritis patients and approximately 20 healthy controls. The median ages of the patient and control groups were essentially identical. What the research found in general, with its limitations: CD8+ clonality increased with age in patients (Spearman r of about 0.49) but not in healthy controls. In 8 of 65 patients the largest CD8+ clone exceeded 20% of CD8+ cells, and several identical CD8+ TCRB sequences were shared between blood and synovial fluid. Rheumatoid arthritis patients and age-matched healthy controls did not significantly differ in CD8+ T-cell clonality. The expanded CD8+ clones had unknown antigen targets, and not appearing in virus-specific databases did not rule out that they were virus-specific. The slight TRBV07 underrepresentation in patients was not adjusted for multiple comparisons.

Flow cytometry confirmed the purity of CD4+ and CD8+ cells that had been isolated by positive magnetic bead selection on an AutoMACS. After a first flow cytometry screen using a TCR V beta antibody panel, clonal expansions were characterized through TCRB deep sequencing of sorted CD8+ fractions. Peripheral blood mononuclear cells were isolated by Ficoll-Paque PLUS density gradient separation. Using Nucleospin Tissue or Tissue XS kits, DNA was extracted from CD4-enriched, CD8-enriched or PBMC samples, with quantification by a Qubit 2.0 fluorometer. Recombination linked TRBV9 to TRBJ2-3, and possibly TRBD2, on 5 matching bases. This receptor was taken from a woman in her seventies with rheumatoid arthritis. The sample consisted of CD8+ T cells sorted from blood. The nucleotides read TGTGCCAGCAGCGTAGGGACTGGAAGCACAGATACGCAGTATTTT. Its protein reads: CASSVGTGSTDTQYF.